The rows below give T cell receptor beta chains drawn from one sample of a study of patients and donors after allogeneic stem cell transplantation. TCRdb fed the RT-PCR reads into MiXCR, producing one record per CDR3 protein. In the table there are 28,000 or so distinct CDR3 sequences, 6.8% of which are singletons. Sequenced: blood, either unsorted or a sorted T cell fraction (not recorded which). These receptors were collected from a human donor who was either an allogeneic HSCT recipient or a stem cell or donor lymphocyte infusion donor (not recorded which). It is not recorded whose cells these are; they may come from a transplant donor. CDR3s include the opening cysteine and the closing phenylalanine or tryptophan. Each record gives: clone size, V gene, J gene, D gene, CDR3 protein, CDR3 DNA. A D gene is named only where the DNA matches it firmly. Only part of the rows carry a size: once, few, many, or a class if the clone is expanded.

many,TRBV3-1,TRBJ2-7,.,CASKTGAGGGEQYF,TGTGCCAGCAAGACAGGGGCGGGAGGAGGCGAGCAGTACTTC
medium-sized,TRBV13,TRBJ1-1,.,CASSFHGGTEAFF,TGTGCCAGCAGCTTCCATGGGGGCACTGAAGCTTTCTTT
few,TRBV5-1,TRBJ2-3,TRBD2,CASRVPGTSGVTDTQYF,TGCGCCAGTCGAGTACCCGGGACTAGCGGGGTCACAGATACGCAGTATTTT
.,TRBV20-1,TRBJ2-1,.,CSASKEGDEQFF,TGCAGTGCTAGCAAGGAGGGGGATGAGCAGTTCTTC
few,TRBV6-2/TRBV6-3,TRBJ2-7,.,CASSLRYEQYF,TGTGCCAGCAGCCTTCGGTACGAGCAGTACTTC
few,TRBV5-5,TRBJ1-2,.,CASSLGTEKNYGYTF,TGTGCCAGCAGCTTGGGGACAGAAAAAAACTATGGCTACACCTTC
.,TRBV27,TRBJ2-7,.,CASSLGGAGSYEQYF,TGTGCCAGCAGTTTAGGGGGGGCAGGTTCCTACGAGCAGTACTTC
many,TRBV24-1,TRBJ2-1,TRBD1,CATSDLQGAGSYNEQFF,TGTGCCACCAGTGACCTGCAGGGGGCTGGCTCCTACAATGAGCAGTTCTTC
.,TRBV9,TRBJ2-1,.,CASSVDYNEQFF,TGTGCCAGCAGCGTCGACTACAATGAGCAGTTCTTC
many,TRBV7-2,TRBJ2-7,.,CASSFSSSYEQYF,TGTGCCAGCAGCTTTTCAAGCTCCTACGAGCAGTACTTC
many,TRBV12-3/TRBV12-4,TRBJ2-2,.,CASSLTVGELFF,TGTGCCAGCAGTTTAACAGTCGGGGAGCTGTTTTTT
many,TRBV4-3,TRBJ1-2,.,CASSQELGDNYGYTF,TGCGCCAGCAGCCAAGAGCTGGGCGACAACTATGGCTACACCTTC
few,TRBV11-2,TRBJ2-3,TRBD2,CASSLMGRETDTQYF,TGTGCCAGCAGCTTAATGGGGCGGGAGACAGATACGCAGTATTTT
many,TRBV10-3,TRBJ2-7,.,CAISEPGGAIYEQYF,TGTGCCATCAGTGAGCCTGGTGGGGCAATCTACGAGCAGTACTTC
.,TRBV20-1,TRBJ2-7,.,CSARGQTLGTSYEQYF,TGCAGTGCTAGAGGACAGACTCTGGGGACTTCCTACGAGCAGTACTTC
.,TRBV27,TRBJ2-3,.,CASSLSRAQVLGRYF,TGTGCCAGCAGTTTATCGCGGGCGCAGGTACTGGGGCGGTATTTT
many,TRBV2,TRBJ1-4,TRBD1,CASSGQGAVSEKLFF,TGTGCCAGCAGTGGACAGGGGGCGGTCAGTGAAAAACTGTTTTTT
many,TRBV7-9,TRBJ2-7,.,CASSYWTGPYEQYF,TGTGCCAGCAGCTACTGGACGGGCCCCTACGAGCAGTACTTC
many,TRBV5-1,TRBJ2-5,.,CASSKGRGETQYF,TGCGCCAGCAGCAAGGGGCGGGGAGAGACCCAGTACTTC
many,TRBV15,TRBJ1-2,.,CATSREWEDTGGGYTF,TGTGCCACCAGCAGAGAATGGGAAGACACCGGCGGAGGCTACACCTTC
medium-sized,TRBV20-1,TRBJ1-2,TRBD1,CSARDPGTGRFGYTF,TGCAGTGCTAGAGATCCCGGGACAGGGAGGTTTGGCTACACCTTC
many,TRBV3-1,TRBJ1-2,TRBD1,CASRQGTYGYTF,TGTGCCAGCAGACAGGGGACATATGGCTACACCTTC
.,TRBV3-1,TRBJ2-5,TRBD2,CASSQGGGSETQYF,TGTGCCAGCAGCCAAGGGGGAGGGTCAGAGACCCAGTACTTC
few,TRBV15,TRBJ2-7,.,CATSRGRREQYF,TGTGCCACCAGCAGAGGGAGACGCGAGCAGTACTTC
.,TRBV4-2,TRBJ2-1,TRBD2,CASSLTSGTSGNHEQFF,TGTGCCAGCAGCCTTACTTCCGGGACTAGCGGGAACCATGAGCAGTTCTTC
many,TRBV13,TRBJ1-1,.,CASSAPPWHTEAFF,TGTGCCAGCAGCGCCCCGCCCTGGCACACTGAAGCTTTCTTT
many,TRBV7-9,TRBJ2-4,.,CASSLKTAQNIQYF,TGTGCCAGCAGCTTAAAGACAGCTCAAAACATTCAGTACTTC
many,TRBV18,TRBJ2-1,TRBD1,CASSPDRDYNEQFF,TGTGCCAGCTCACCGGACAGGGACTACAATGAGCAGTTCTTC
.,TRBV7-3,TRBJ2-1,TRBD2,CASSALAGGGQFF,TGTGCCAGCAGCGCTTTAGCGGGAGGCGGGCAGTTCTTC
many,TRBV6-5,TRBJ1-6,TRBD1,CASSPGTDRHSPLHF,TGTGCCAGCAGTCCCGGGACAGATCGGCATTCACCCCTCCACTTT
many,TRBV7-2,TRBJ2-1,.,CASSFRGGNYNEQFF,TGTGCCAGCAGCTTCAGGGGGGGGAACTACAATGAGCAGTTCTTC
many,TRBV2,TRBJ2-3,.,CASSEQFRGSSDTQYF,TGTGCCAGCAGTGAACAGTTTCGAGGCTCATCGGATACGCAGTATTTT
few,TRBV3-1,TRBJ2-7,.,CASSLGTAGEQYF,TGTGCCAGCAGCCTTGGGACGGCCGGAGAGCAGTACTTC
many,TRBV7-9,TRBJ2-5,TRBD1,CASSPGQGGNQETQYF,TGTGCCAGCAGCCCGGGACAGGGAGGGAACCAAGAGACCCAGTACTTC
few,TRBV6-5,TRBJ2-7,TRBD1,CASRRNRDSFYEQYF,TGTGCCAGCAGAAGAAACCGGGACAGCTTTTACGAGCAGTACTTC
many,TRBV5-1,TRBJ2-2,.,CASSLVQLGAGELFF,TGCGCCAGCAGCTTGGTGCAGTTAGGCGCCGGGGAGCTGTTTTTT
many,TRBV6-6,TRBJ1-6,TRBD1,CASSYTATGKLSPLHF,TGTGCCAGCAGTTACACGGCGACAGGGAAATTATCACCCCTCCACTTT
few,TRBV20-1,TRBJ2-2,TRBD2,CSAAGGINVGELFF,TGCAGTGCGGCGGGAGGAATAAATGTCGGGGAGCTGTTTTTT
many,TRBV4-2,TRBJ2-1,.,CASSQDPGDNEQFF,TGTGCCAGCAGCCAAGACCCAGGGGACAATGAGCAGTTCTTC
many,TRBV12-3/TRBV12-4,TRBJ1-4,.,CASSLGHSRGNEKLFF,TGTGCCAGCAGTTTGGGACACTCAAGGGGCAATGAAAAACTGTTTTTT
few,TRBV25-1,TRBJ2-6,TRBD1,CASRATGTGRRKGANVLTF,TGTGCCAGCAGGGCTACCGGGACAGGGCGTAGAAAGGGGGCCAACGTCCTGACTTTC
.,TRBV4-2,TRBJ2-2,TRBD2,CASSQEGGLAANTGELFF,TGTGCCAGCAGCCAAGAAGGGGGACTAGCGGCGAACACCGGGGAGCTGTTTTTT
.,TRBV5-6,TRBJ2-6,TRBD2,CASSQLYLAGNSGANVLTF,TGTGCCAGCAGCCAACTCTACCTAGCGGGAAACTCTGGGGCCAACGTCCTGACTTTC
few,TRBV25-1,TRBJ1-6,.,CASSEWVVGSPLHF,TGTGCCAGCAGTGAATGGGTCGTGGGTTCACCCCTCCACTTT
many,TRBV29-1,TRBJ2-7,TRBD1,CSAGQGPLEQYF,TGCAGCGCCGGACAGGGACCGTTAGAGCAGTACTTC
many,TRBV4-3,TRBJ2-1,.,CASSQDGHYEQFF,TGCGCCAGCAGCCAAGATGGCCACTATGAGCAGTTCTTC
many,TRBV25-1,TRBJ1-2,.,CASSRGGYGYTF,TGTGCCAGCAGTCGGGGAGGGTATGGCTACACCTTC
many,TRBV9,TRBJ2-3,.,CASSVGVEARTDTQYF,TGTGCCAGCAGCGTAGGTGTGGAGGCCAGGACAGATACGCAGTATTTT
.,TRBV21-1,TRBJ2-7,.,CASSKACRTSEFYEQYF,TGTGCCAGCAGCAAAGCGTGCCGGACTAGCGAATTCTACGAGCAGTACTTC
many,TRBV3-1,TRBJ1-1,.,CASSLEGTEAFF,TGTGCCAGCAGCCTAGAGGGGACTGAAGCTTTCTTT
.,TRBV7-8,TRBJ2-4,.,CASSQERTIKRDIQYF,TGTGCCAGCAGCCAAGAAAGGACTATAAAAAGGGACATTCAGTACTTC
many,TRBV7-9,TRBJ1-1,TRBD1,CASSPRWTGENTEAFF,TGTGCCAGCAGCCCACGGTGGACAGGGGAGAACACTGAAGCTTTCTTT
.,TRBV20-1,TRBJ2-3,TRBD2,CSATAGAVDTQYF,TGCAGTGCTACAGCGGGAGCTGTGGATACGCAGTATTTT
many,TRBV7-3,TRBJ1-4,.,CASSLGPNEKLFF,TGTGCCAGCAGCTTAGGTCCAAATGAAAAACTGTTTTTT
hyperexpanded,TRBV20-1,TRBJ1-6,TRBD1,CSAVQGALNYNSPLHF,TGCAGTGCTGTACAGGGGGCACTAAACTATAATTCACCCCTCCACTTT
.,TRBV7-6,TRBJ2-1,.,CASSLGRRDLDEQFF,TGTGCCAGCAGCTTAGGGCGCAGGGACCTCGATGAGCAGTTCTTC